The sequence of this TCR beta chain was determined in a study of OX40 agonist ivuxolimab in advanced cancers. Study information: The group had a mean age of about 60 years, ranged from about 20 to 85, and was just under 85% male.

Notes on the study in general: In general, CD8+ T cells held more expanded clones than CD4+ did, on average. There was clonal expansion of CD4+ and CD8+ blood T cells by week 6 at 0.1 to 3.0 mg/kg.

Clones were sequenced by immunoSEQ multiplex PCR, and TCRdb holds only the in-frame ones, with some missing. This table holds 50,000 to 85,000 clones, roughly nine tenths found once. As concerns this clone: Its antigen remains unknown.

The V gene lost 0 bases and the J gene lost 2 bases, with 19 bases spanning the gap. The CDR3 runs 18 residues. The germline CDR1 and CDR2 sequences are MNHEY and SMNVEV (reference sequence). Peripheral blood came from all dose cohorts at three timepoints. This clonotype was obtained from an adult with an advanced solid tumor such as melanoma, head and neck, liver or kidney cancer. Material: CD4+ or CD8+ T cells sorted from blood, obtained in a trial of the OX40 agonist ivuxolimab. This sequence joins TRBV27 and TRBJ2-5, with D possibly being TRBD1 (5 bases). The DNA for the CDR3 is TGTGCCAGCAGTTTATCTACCTACCCAGGGATGGGGCAAGAGACCCAGTACTTC. Its protein product is CASSLSTYPGMGQETQYF.